The 22 T cell receptor beta chains given below trace back to one sample, sequenced in a study of graft-versus-host responses after intestinal transplantation. The method was immunoSEQ multiplex PCR; TCRdb's version includes in-frame clones alone and lacks a portion of them. Of about 100,000 clones in the sample, roughly 84% were seen once. No antigens are known for them. This material consisted of unstimulated CD4+ T cells sorted from spleen or lymph node cells, taken before intestinal transplant. Receptor source: a human donor who received an intestinal transplant.

The V and J genes are TRBV4-1 and TRBJ1-5; 9 nucleotides align to TRBD1. CDR1 and CDR2 from the germline V gene are MGHRA and YSYEKL. Trimming cost V 4 bases and J 2 bases; bases outside gene matches: 6. The CDR3 loop spans 16 amino acids. CDR3 nucleotide sequence: TGCGCCAGCAGCCCAACGGGACAGGGCGGCAATCAGCCCCAGCATTTT. It translates to CASSPTGQGGNQPQHF.

This chain uses TRBV2 with TRBJ1-2, with D perhaps TRBD1 (5 bases). The germline CDR1 and CDR2 sequences are SNHLY and FYNNEI. CDR3 length: 12 amino acids. The germline V and J ends were trimmed by 2 bases and 7 bases, with 8 bases remaining between them. The CDR3 nucleotides are TGTGCCAGCAGTGAATGGGGGTCTGGCTACACCTTC. Protein: CASSEWGSGYTF.

This sequence joins TRBV7-9 and TRBJ2-1; 7 bases are shared with TRBD2. The V and J ends lost 5 bases and 4 bases, in that order; junction bases with no gene match: 17. The germline V gene encodes CDR1 SEHNR and CDR2 FQNEAQ (reference sequence). The length of the CDR3 is 18 residues. CDR3 nucleotide sequence: TGTGCCAGCAGCCTCCTACTTTTGACTAGCCGAGCTTACAATGAGCAGTTCTTC. Its protein product is CASSLLLLTSRAYNEQFF. The full variable domain, rest sourced from reference TRBV7-9 and TRBJ2-1, is DTGVSQNPRHKITKRGQNVTFRCDPISEHNRLYWYRQTLGQGPEFLTYFQNEAQLEKSRLLSDRFSAERPKGSFSTLEIQRTEQGDSAMYLCASSLLLLTSRAYNEQFFGPGTRLTVL.

V usage is TRBV13 and J usage is TRBJ1-2; D is unresolved. CDR3 length: 13 residues. V lost 3 bases and J lost 2, with 7 bases in between. The germline V gene has CDR1 PRHDT and CDR2 FYEKMQ (reference sequence). The chain's CDR3 is CASSFGRNYGYTF. The DNA for the CDR3 is TGTGCCAGCAGCTTTGGGCGAAACTATGGCTACACCTTC.

J is TRBJ1-2 and V is TRBV7-9; possible D gene TRBD1, 5 bases. The CDR3 has 16 amino acids. Trimming took off 5 bases at V and 8 bases at J, with 24 bases between the two ends. Germline V gene lookup returns CDR1 SEHNR and CDR2 FQNEAQ (reference sequence). The CDR3 DNA reads TGTGCCAGCAGCCGGGGCAGAACGGATCGGGTTGTAGGCTACACCTTC. It codes for CASSRGRTDRVVGYTF.

The chain joins TRBV10-1 to TRBJ1-5; weak D call: TRBD1 (5 bases). The CDR3 is 16 residues long. Trimming removed 0 bases at V and 0 bases at J, with 9 bases between. Germline V lookup: CDR1 WNHNN, CDR2 SYGVQD (reference sequence). CDR3 amino acids: CASSESREISNQPQHF. CDR3 nucleotides: TGCGCCAGCAGTGAGTCCAGGGAAATTAGCAATCAGCCCCAGCATTTT.

The chain links TRBV9 to TRBJ2-7; no reliable D call. There are 11 residues in the CDR3. V gave up 0 bases and J gave up 5 bases, with 3 bases separating them. The germline gives CDR1 SGDLS, CDR2 YYNGEE. The CDR3 spells CASSVGNEQYF. In DNA form, the CDR3 reads TGTGCCAGCAGCGTAGGAAACGAGCAGTACTTC.

This clone was counted between two and nine times. This may be a read error, as it is one base from a much larger clone. V and J are TRBV14 and TRBJ1-1; no reliable D call. Trimming left V 3 bases short and J 1 base short, with 0 bases between. Germline V lookup: CDR1 SGHDN, CDR2 FVKESK. This CDR3 contains 11 residues. CDR3 sequence (DNA): TGTGCCAGCAGCCAGAACACTGAAGCTTTCTTT. Translating it yields CASSQNTEAFF.

This CDR3 reads CASSIRTGVSNQPQHF. In nucleotides, the CDR3 is TGTGCCAGTAGTATAAGGACAGGAGTGAGCAATCAGCCCCAGCATTTT. The chain has TRBV19 and TRBJ1-5; 7 bases align to TRBD1. The V segment lost 2 bases and the J segment 1 base; nucleotides outside the gene matches: 5. The CDR3 runs to 16 residues. Per the germline V gene, CDR1 is LNHDA and CDR2 is SQIVND (reference sequence).

The chain joins TRBV15 to TRBJ1-6; tentatively, D is TRBD1 (6 bases). Germline CDR1 and CDR2: LNHNV and YYDKDF (reference sequence). V lost 0 bases, J lost 9 bases, and 21 bases lay in between. The CDR3 totals 18 residues. The CDR3 loop reads CATSRDRNGGGPGSPLHF. The CDR3 coding sequence is TGTGCCACCAGCAGAGATCGTAACGGGGGGGGCCCTGGTTCACCCCTCCACTTT. The variable domain in full, completed from reference TRBV15 and TRBJ1-6, reads DAMVIQNPRYQVTQFGKPVTLSCSQTLNHNVMYWYQQKSSQAPKLLFHYYDKDFNNEADTPDNFQSRRPNTSFCFLDIRSPGLGDTAMYLCATSRDRNGGGPGSPLHFGNGTRLTVT.

V gene TRBV6-6 combines with J gene TRBJ2-7; D is perhaps TRBD1 or TRBD2 (5 bases each). CDR3 size: 12 residues. Trimming left V 6 bases short and J 6 bases short, with 12 bases between. Germline V CDR1 and CDR2: MNHNY, SVGAGI (reference sequence). CDR3 amino acids: CASRRRGTEQYF. The CDR3 coding sequence is TGTGCCAGCAGAAGAAGAGGGACCGAGCAGTACTTC.

This clone was recorded only once. V usage is TRBV25-1 and J usage is TRBJ1-1; D remains unclear. Per germline, CDR1 MGHDK and CDR2 SYGVNS. The CDR3 is made up of 13 amino acids. Trimming stripped 5 bases from V and 3 bases from J, with 10 bases between. CDR3 in amino acids: CASSRAEDTEAFF. As DNA, the CDR3 is TGTGCCAGCAGTAGGGCTGAGGACACTGAAGCTTTCTTT.

The V gene is TRBV15, the J gene TRBJ2-1; TRBD1 aligns across 10 bases. This CDR3 is 18 amino acids long. V shed 0 bases and J 8 bases; nucleotides not matched to a gene: 13. Looked up from germline, CDR1 is LNHNV and CDR2 is YYDKDF (reference sequence). CDR3 residues: CATSRDFDPGQGSYEQFF. The CDR3 DNA sequence: TGTGCCACCAGCAGAGATTTTGATCCGGGACAGGGGAGCTATGAGCAGTTCTTC. Based on the CDR3 plus reference TRBV15 and TRBJ2-1, the full variable domain is DAMVIQNPRYQVTQFGKPVTLSCSQTLNHNVMYWYQQKSSQAPKLLFHYYDKDFNNEADTPDNFQSRRPNTSFCFLDIRSPGLGDTAMYLCATSRDFDPGQGSYEQFFGPGTRLTVL.

The J gene is TRBJ2-3, the V gene TRBV5-1; D ambiguous. Trimming cost V 4 bases and J 0 bases, with 12 bases left between them. The CDR3 contains 15 residues. Looked up from germline, CDR1 is SGHRS and CDR2 is YFSETQ. CDR3 bases: TGCGCCAGCAGCCCGGACGCCTCTAGCACAGATACGCAGTATTTT. This codes for CASSPDASSTDTQYF.

The rearrangement joins TRBV11-2 to TRBJ2-1, with TRBD2 as a possible D gene (6 bases). Germline-derived CDR1 and CDR2 are SGHAT and FQNNGV. V was trimmed by 2 bases and J by 1 base, leaving 12 bases between them. There are 16 residues in the CDR3. Written as DNA, the CDR3 is TGTGCCAGCAGCTTAAGTGCGGGAACTTCCTACAATGAGCAGTTCTTC. Its protein is CASSLSAGTSYNEQFF.

This sequence joins TRBV30 and TRBJ2-5; 9 bases map to TRBD2. The germline V gene has CDR1 GTSNPN and CDR2 SVGIG (reference sequence). CDR3 length: 15 amino acids. Germline trimming cut 3 bases from V and 2 bases from J; bases unmatched to any gene: 7. CDR3 loop: CAWSTGLAGQETQYF. CDR3 coding DNA: TGTGCCTGGAGCACTGGGCTAGCGGGACAAGAGACCCAGTACTTC.

The chain uses TRBV27 and TRBJ2-1; the match to TRBD2 covers 14 bases. The germline gives CDR1 MNHEY, CDR2 SMNVEV (reference sequence). This CDR3 comprises 18 residues. With V trimmed by 4 bases and J by 15 bases, 20 bases remained unmatched. The CDR3 DNA reads as TGTGCCAGCAGTTCCGGGACTAGCGGGAGTATACCCCTCAGGGGTGCGTTCTTC. This encodes CASSSGTSGSIPLRGAFF.

The gene calls are TRBV10-2 and TRBJ1-1, with unresolved D. This CDR3 contains 11 residues. Trimming pared 3 bases from V and 8 bases from J, leaving 7 bases between. Germline CDR1 WSHSY, CDR2 SAAADI. Here the CDR3 DNA reads TGCGCCAGCAGTGATCGGCAGGAAGCTTTCTTT. Translated, it gives CASSDRQEAFF.

This chain links TRBV6-5 with TRBJ2-7; TRBD1 is a possible D gene (6 bases). Germline assignment: CDR1 MNHEY and CDR2 SVGAGI. The CDR3 loop spans 15 amino acids. V gave up 6 bases and J gave up 2 bases, with 17 bases separating them. CDR3 sequence: CASSSTGLEAYEQYF. CDR3 nucleotide sequence: TGTGCCAGCAGCTCGACAGGCCTGGAGGCCTACGAGCAGTACTTC.

In nucleotides, the CDR3 is TGCGCCAGCAGCCAGTCAGCGGGGCCAGGCACAGATACGCAGTATTTT. Its translation: CASSQSAGPGTDTQYF. The V and J genes are TRBV4-1 and TRBJ2-3, with 7 bases that match TRBD2. Germline V CDR1 and CDR2: MGHRA, YSYEKL. The V and J ends lost 3 bases and 1 base, in that order; junction bases with no gene match: 7. This CDR3 comprises 16 residues.

As for this clone: The same CDR3 arises from other DNA sequences in this sample as well. The V gene is TRBV9, the J gene TRBJ1-4, with 9 nucleotides matching TRBD1. V was clipped by 0 bases and J by 10 bases; unmatched bases: 7. In germline, CDR1 is SGDLS, CDR2 YYNGEE. The CDR3 runs to 15 residues. CDR3 nucleotides: TGTGCCAGCAGCGTAGGGGGACAGGGAAGCGGAAAACTGTTTTTT. It translates to CASSVGGQGSGKLFF.

The rearrangement links TRBV29-1 to TRBJ1-2; TRBD1 is a possible D gene (5 bases). V was trimmed by 6 bases and J by 3 bases, leaving 17 bases between them. Germline V gene sequence: CDR1 SQVTM, CDR2 ANQGSEA. This CDR3 has 14 residues. The CDR3: CSVSGTPGHYGYTF. The DNA of the CDR3 is TGCAGCGTCTCCGGGACCCCAGGCCACTATGGCTACACCTTC. The full variable domain, in which reference TRBV29-1 and TRBJ1-2 provide the parts outside the CDR3, is SAVISQKPSRDICQRGTSLTIQCQVDSQVTMMFWYRQQPGQSLTLIATANQGSEATYESGFVIDKFPISRPNLTFSTLTVSNMSPEDSSIYLCSVSGTPGHYGYTFGSGTRLTVV.